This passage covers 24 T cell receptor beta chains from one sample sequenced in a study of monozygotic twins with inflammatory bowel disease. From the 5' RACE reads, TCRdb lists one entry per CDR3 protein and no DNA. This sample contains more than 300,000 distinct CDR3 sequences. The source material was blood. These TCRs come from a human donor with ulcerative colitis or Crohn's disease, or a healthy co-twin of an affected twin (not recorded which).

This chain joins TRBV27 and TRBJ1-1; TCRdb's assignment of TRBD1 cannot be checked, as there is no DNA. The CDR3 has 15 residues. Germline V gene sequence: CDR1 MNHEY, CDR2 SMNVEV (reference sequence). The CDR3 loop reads CASSLSGTGRTEAFF.

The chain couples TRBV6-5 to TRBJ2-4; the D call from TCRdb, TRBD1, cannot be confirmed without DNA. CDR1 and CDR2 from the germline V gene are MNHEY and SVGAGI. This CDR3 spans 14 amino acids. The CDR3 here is CASSYSGSGNIQYF.

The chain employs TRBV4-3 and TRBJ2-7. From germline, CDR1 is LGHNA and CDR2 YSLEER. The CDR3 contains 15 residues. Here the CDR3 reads CASSHKKDATYEQYF.

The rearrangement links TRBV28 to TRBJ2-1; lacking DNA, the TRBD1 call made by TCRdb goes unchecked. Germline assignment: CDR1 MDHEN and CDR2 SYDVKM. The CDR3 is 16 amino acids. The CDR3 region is CASSFSGTGSYNEQFF.

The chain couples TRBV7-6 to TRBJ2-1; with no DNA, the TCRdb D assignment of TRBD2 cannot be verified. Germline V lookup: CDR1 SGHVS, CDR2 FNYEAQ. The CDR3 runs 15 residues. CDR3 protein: CASSLDGTNYNEQFF.

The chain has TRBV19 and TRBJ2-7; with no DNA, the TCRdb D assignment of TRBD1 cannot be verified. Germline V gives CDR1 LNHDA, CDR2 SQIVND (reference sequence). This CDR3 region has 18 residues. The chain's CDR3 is CASSWTSRTGDTSYEQYF.

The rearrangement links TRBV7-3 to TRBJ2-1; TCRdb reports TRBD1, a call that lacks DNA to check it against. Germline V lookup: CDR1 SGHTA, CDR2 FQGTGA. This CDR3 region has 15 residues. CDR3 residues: CASSWDRDSYNEQFF. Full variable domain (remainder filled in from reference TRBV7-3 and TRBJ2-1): GAGVSQTPSNKVTEKGKYVELRCDPISGHTALYWYRQSLGQGPEFLIYFQGTGAADDSGLPNDRFFAVRPEGSVSTLKIQRTERGDSAVYLCASSWDRDSYNEQFFGPGTRLTVL.

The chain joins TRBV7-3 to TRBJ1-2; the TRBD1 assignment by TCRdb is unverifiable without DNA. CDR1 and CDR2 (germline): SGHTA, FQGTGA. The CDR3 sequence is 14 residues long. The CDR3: CASSLRATSYGYTF.

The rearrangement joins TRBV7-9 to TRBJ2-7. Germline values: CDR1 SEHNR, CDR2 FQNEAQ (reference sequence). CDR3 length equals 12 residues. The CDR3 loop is CASREDTYEQYF.

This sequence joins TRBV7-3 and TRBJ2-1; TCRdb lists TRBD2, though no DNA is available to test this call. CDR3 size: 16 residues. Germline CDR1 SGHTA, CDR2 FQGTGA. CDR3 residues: CASSLGLAGGVGEQFF.

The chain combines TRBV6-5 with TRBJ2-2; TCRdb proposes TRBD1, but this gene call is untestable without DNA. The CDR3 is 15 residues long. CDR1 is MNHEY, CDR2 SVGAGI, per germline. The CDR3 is CASSYPDRNTGELFF.

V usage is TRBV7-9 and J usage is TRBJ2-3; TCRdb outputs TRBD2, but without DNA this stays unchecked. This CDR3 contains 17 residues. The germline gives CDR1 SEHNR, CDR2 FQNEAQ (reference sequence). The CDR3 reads CASSLSQASGATDTQYF.

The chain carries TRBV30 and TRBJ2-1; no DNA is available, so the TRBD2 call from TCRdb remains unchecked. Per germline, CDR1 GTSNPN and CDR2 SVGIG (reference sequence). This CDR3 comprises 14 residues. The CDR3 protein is CAGDPSLPYNEQFF.

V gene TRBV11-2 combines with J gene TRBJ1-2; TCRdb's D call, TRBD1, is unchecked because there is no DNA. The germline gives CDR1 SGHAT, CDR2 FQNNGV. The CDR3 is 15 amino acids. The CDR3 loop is CASSLMYPGNYGYTF.

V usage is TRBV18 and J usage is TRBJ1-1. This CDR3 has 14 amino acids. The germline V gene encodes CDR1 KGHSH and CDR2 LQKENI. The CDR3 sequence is CASSPNNGHTEAFF.

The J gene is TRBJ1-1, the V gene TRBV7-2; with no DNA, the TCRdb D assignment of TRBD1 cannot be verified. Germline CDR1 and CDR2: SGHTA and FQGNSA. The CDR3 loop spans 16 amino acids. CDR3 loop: CASSPIEPRGNTEAFF. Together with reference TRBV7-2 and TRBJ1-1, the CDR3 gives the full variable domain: GAGVSQSPSNKVTEKGKDVELRCDPISGHTALYWYRQSLGQGLEFLIYFQGNSAPDKSGLPSDRFSAERTGGSVSTLTIQRTQQEDSAVYLCASSPIEPRGNTEAFFGQGTRLTVV.

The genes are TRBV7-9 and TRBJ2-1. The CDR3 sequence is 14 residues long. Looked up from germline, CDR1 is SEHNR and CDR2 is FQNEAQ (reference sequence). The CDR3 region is CASSLAVQYNEQFF.

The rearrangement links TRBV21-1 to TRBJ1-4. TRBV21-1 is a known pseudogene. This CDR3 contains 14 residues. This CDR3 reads CASSKGSTNEKLFF.

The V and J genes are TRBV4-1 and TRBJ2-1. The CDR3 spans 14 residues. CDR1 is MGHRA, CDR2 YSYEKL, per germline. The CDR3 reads CASSFGISYNEQFF.

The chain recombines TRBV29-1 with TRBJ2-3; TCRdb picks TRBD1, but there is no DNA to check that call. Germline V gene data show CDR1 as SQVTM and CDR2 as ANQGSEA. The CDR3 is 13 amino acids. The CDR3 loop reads CSVVGEITDTQYF.

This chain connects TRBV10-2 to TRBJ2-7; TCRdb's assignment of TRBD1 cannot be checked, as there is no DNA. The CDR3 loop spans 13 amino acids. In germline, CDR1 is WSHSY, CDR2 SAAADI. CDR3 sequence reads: CASSGGQYYEQYF.

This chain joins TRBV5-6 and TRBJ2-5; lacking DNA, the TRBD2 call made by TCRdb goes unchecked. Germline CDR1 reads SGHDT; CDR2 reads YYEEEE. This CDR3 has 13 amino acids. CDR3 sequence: CASRVRAQETQYF.

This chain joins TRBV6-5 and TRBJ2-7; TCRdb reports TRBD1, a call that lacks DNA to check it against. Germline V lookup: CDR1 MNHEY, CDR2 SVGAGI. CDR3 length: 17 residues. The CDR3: CASSYSLPGSTSYEQYF.

The CDR3: CASSQDFGGPGTINSYEQYF. The chain combines TRBV3-1 with TRBJ2-7; the D gene TCRdb calls, TRBD2, cannot be checked with no DNA. The CDR3 runs 20 residues. CDR1 is LGHDT, CDR2 YNNKEL, per germline (reference sequence).